The 10 T cell receptor beta chains given below trace back to one sample, sequenced in a study of blood T cell repertoires in COVID-19. The data were produced by immunoSEQ multiplex PCR, yet TCRdb's version contains in-frame clones alone and is incomplete. The sample lists 200,000 to 300,000 clones, approximately 84% occurring once. Sequencing was done on a sample of peripheral blood. The receptors here all came from a woman aged 30 to 39 who had recovered from COVID-19.

The J gene is TRBJ1-4, the V gene TRBV5-1; 8 bases line up with TRBD1. CDR3 length: 15 residues. Germline CDR1 is SGHRS and CDR2 is YFSETQ. V gave up 1 base and J gave up 4 bases; unmatched junction bases: 3. The DNA of the CDR3 is TGCGCCAGCAGCTTGTTACAGGGGGTTAATGAAAAACTGTTTTTT. Protein product: CASSLLQGVNEKLFF. Full variable domain (remainder filled in from reference TRBV5-1 and TRBJ1-4): KAGVTQTPRYLIKTRGQQVTLSCSPISGHRSVSWYQQTPGQGLQFLFEYFSETQRNKGNFPGRFSGRQFSNSRSEMNVSTLELGDSALYLCASSLLQGVNEKLFFGSGTQLSVL.

The V call is TRBV15, the J call TRBJ2-1, with D possibly matching TRBD2 (6 bases). V lost 0 bases to trimming and J lost 9 bases, with 21 bases between them. This CDR3 has 17 residues. Looked up from germline, CDR1 is LNHNV and CDR2 is YYDKDF (reference sequence). CDR3 region: CATSRDVGRGPHGEQFF. CDR3 DNA sequence: TGTGCCACCAGCAGAGATGTAGGGCGGGGACCGCACGGTGAGCAGTTCTTC.

V and J are TRBV12-5 and TRBJ2-5; 12 nucleotides align to TRBD2. Germline CDR1 reads LGHNT; CDR2 reads FRNRAP. The CDR3 loop spans 16 amino acids. Trimming cost V 1 base and J 6 bases; bases outside gene matches: 6. This chain's CDR3 is CASGLARTSGVQTQYF. CDR3 nucleotides: TGTGCTAGTGGTTTGGCTAGGACTAGCGGGGTGCAGACCCAGTACTTC.

The gene calls are TRBV7-2 and TRBJ2-3, with D maybe TRBD2 (7 bases). Trimming pared 2 bases from V and 2 bases from J, leaving 14 bases between. From germline, CDR1 is SGHTA and CDR2 FQGNSA. The CDR3 runs 16 residues. CDR3 amino acids: CASSLKRGGPTDTQYF. The CDR3 DNA is TGTGCCAGCAGCTTAAAGAGGGGGGGCCCCACAGATACGCAGTATTTT.

The chain uses TRBV9 and TRBJ2-3, with TRBD2 identical over 8 bases. This CDR3 comprises 15 residues. Germline lookup yields CDR1 SGDLS and CDR2 YYNGEE. Unmatched junction bases numbered 7, after V lost 1 base and J lost 6 bases. The CDR3 bases are TGTGCCAGCAGCGTATTGGCGGGGGGTTGGGATACGCAGTATTTT. It is translated as CASSVLAGGWDTQYF.

The chain uses TRBV6-5 and TRBJ2-7; a possible D gene is TRBD1 (5 bases). CDR1 is MNHEY and CDR2 is SVGAGI in the germline V gene. Trimming left V 6 bases short and J 1 base short, with 13 bases between. CDR3 size: 14 residues. CDR3 loop: CASRNLQGSYEQYF. In DNA, the CDR3 is TGTGCCAGCAGGAACCTGCAGGGATCCTACGAGCAGTACTTC.

V usage is TRBV4-2 and J usage is TRBJ2-6, with D maybe TRBD2 (6 bases). The CDR3 totals 16 residues. The V gene's germline CDR1 is LGHNA and CDR2 YNFKEQ. Trimming removed 4 bases at V and 1 base at J, with 11 bases between. The CDR3 region is CASSPVGGSGANVLTF. The CDR3 DNA reads TGTGCCAGCAGCCCCGTGGGGGGATCTGGGGCCAACGTCCTGACTTTC.

The rearrangement uses TRBV4-3 and TRBJ1-1, with 9 bases matching TRBD1. The ends lost 1 base at V and 3 bases at J; junction bases unmatched: 6. Germline V gene sequence: CDR1 LGHNA, CDR2 YSLEER. This CDR3 comprises 16 residues. The CDR3 here is CASSQGTGEGYTEAFF. In DNA, the CDR3 is TGCGCCAGCAGCCAAGGGACAGGGGAAGGGTACACTGAAGCTTTCTTT.

V is TRBV5-6 and J is TRBJ1-2, with 7 bases aligning to TRBD1. The CDR3 consists of 15 residues. V gave up 3 bases and J gave up 5 bases; unmatched junction bases: 10. Looked up from germline, CDR1 is SGHDT and CDR2 is YYEEEE. CDR3 coding DNA: TGTGCCAGCAGCTCCACAGGGGAGAGAGGGTATGGCTACACCTTC. Translating gives CASSSTGERGYGYTF.

Only one count was recorded for this clone. The chain carries TRBV10-3 and TRBJ2-7; TRBD1 matches at 7 bases. Germline CDR1 ENHRY, CDR2 SYGVKD. This CDR3 contains 13 residues. After removal of 6 bases from V and 4 bases from J, the junction contained 6 bases not matched to a gene. The CDR3 is CAISGGTDYEQYF. The CDR3, as DNA: TGTGCCATCAGCGGTGGGACAGATTACGAGCAGTACTTC.